The TCR beta chain described here comes from a study of T-cell reconstitution after alpha-beta-depleted transplantation in children (TCRdb year 2016). With respect to the entire study: T-cell immune reconstitution after TCRalphabeta/CD19-depleted allogeneic hematopoietic cell transplantation in children was quantitatively tracked in the study by means of TCR repertoire profiling.

The CDR1 and CDR2 encoded by the germline V gene (reference sequence) are DFQATT and SNEGSKA. The CDR3 contains 16 residues, cysteine and phenylalanine counted. The sequence is cut down to CDR3 DNA, 48 bases in frame from base 1. Compared with germline, V lacks 1 base and J lacks 2 bases; bases without a gene match: 8. Library preparation employed PCR. Sequencing was carried out with an Illumina HiSeq 2500. Molecular barcoding was employed in the preparation of TCR libraries, with unique molecular identifiers being used to normalize TCRbeta repertoire quantification. TCRdb cleaned the public reads at Q25 with fastp, built clones with MiXCR and kept in-frame beta chains. Each record represents a unique CDR3 protein, reported with the most common genes and DNA among its rows. Recorded for this sample are about 400,000 distinct CDR3 sequences; about a fifth of them occurred a single time. Over 3.5% of the sample belongs to the ten largest clones.

Turning to this clonotype: Its antigen target is currently unknown. The record has no base qualities; no much larger clone is one base away.

This clonotype was obtained from a human donor who donated a stem cell graft to a child with acute myeloid leukemia. The chain couples TRBV20-1 to TRBJ2-7; 10 central bases correspond to TRBD2. The sequencing used PBMCs from the stem cell graft donor, collected from the stem cell graft. Here is the DNA: TGCAGTGCTAGAGGGCCCCGGCTAGCGGGGGCCTACGAGCAGTACTTC. Its amino acids are CSARGPRLAGAYEQYF.